The rows below give T cell receptor beta chains drawn from one sample of a study of CD8 T cells in Susac syndrome. A single record per CDR3 protein comes from TCRdb applying MiXCR to the immunoSEQ multiplex PCR reads. The sample has just over 300,000 distinct CDR3 sequences; about 90% are singletons. The specimen sequenced was CD4+ T cells from PBMCs. These TCRs come from a human donor with multiple sclerosis. The conserved cysteine and the conserved F or W are not part of the CDR3 here. The order of the fields is D gene, J gene, V gene, CDR3 protein. A D gene is named only where the DNA matches it firmly.

D: .; J: TRBJ2-4; V: TRBV20-1; CDR3: SAIPGRGTKNIQY
D: .; J: TRBJ1-1; V: TRBV30; CDR3: AWSVGTEAF
D: .; J: TRBJ2-5; V: TRBV7-3; CDR3: ASSFGVQETQY
D: .; J: TRBJ2-1; V: TRBV7-2; CDR3: ASTTTAVGGEQF
D: .; J: TRBJ2-1; V: TRBV6-2/TRBV6-3; CDR3: ATKGEGAGNNEQF
D: .; J: TRBJ1-2; V: TRBV7-9; CDR3: ASSLDGGYGYT
D: TRBD1; J: TRBJ1-1; V: TRBV30; CDR3: AWSVLAGGTEAF
D: .; J: TRBJ2-5; V: TRBV19; CDR3: ASSMGTVEETQY
D: TRBD1; J: TRBJ1-1; V: TRBV12-3/TRBV12-4; CDR3: ASSLTGWDTEAF
D: .; J: TRBJ1-6; V: TRBV20-1; CDR3: SARMSGSYNSPLH
D: TRBD2; J: TRBJ2-1; V: TRBV7-2; CDR3: ASSLASAGGEQF
D: .; J: TRBJ2-7; V: TRBV7-2; CDR3: ASSLGVALGYEQY
D: TRBD2; J: TRBJ2-7; V: TRBV6-2/TRBV6-3; CDR3: ASSYSGLVIYEQY
D: .; J: TRBJ1-5; V: TRBV7-9; CDR3: ASGQEPYEPQH
D: .; J: TRBJ1-5; V: TRBV2; CDR3: ASSAFVASNQPQH
D: .; J: TRBJ1-2; V: TRBV7-2; CDR3: ASSLSPPRGTTGGYT
D: .; J: TRBJ2-7; V: TRBV6-6; CDR3: ASSYRLDSYEQY
D: TRBD2; J: TRBJ2-5; V: TRBV5-1; CDR3: ASSLAAGREETQY
D: .; J: TRBJ2-3; V: TRBV21-1; CDR3: ASSTQGDRILTDTQY
D: TRBD2; J: TRBJ2-1; V: TRBV5-4; CDR3: ASSLDIAGGLSYEQF
D: TRBD1; J: TRBJ1-3; V: TRBV5-6; CDR3: ASSLEIQGGRNTIY
D: .; J: .; V: TRBV15; CDR3: ATSRDPRGDTQF
D: TRBD2; J: TRBJ2-4; V: TRBV12-5; CDR3: ASGLPSGLAGASAKNIQY
D: .; J: TRBJ2-5; V: TRBV9; CDR3: ASSVRLEGQETQY
D: .; J: TRBJ2-1; V: TRBV20-1; CDR3: SARATSSYNEQF
D: .; J: TRBJ1-2; V: TRBV29-1; CDR3: SVDGWLGRRGGYT
D: .; J: TRBJ1-1; V: TRBV29-1; CDR3: SVEVVNTEAF
D: .; J: TRBJ2-7; V: TRBV18; CDR3: ASSPRGSLYEQY
D: .; J: TRBJ2-2; V: TRBV2; CDR3: ASRDPQAGNTGELF
D: TRBD1; J: TRBJ1-4; V: TRBV7-2; CDR3: ASSQDRVREKLF
D: .; J: TRBJ1-1; V: TRBV6-5; CDR3: ASSYSRGWQTEAF
D: .; J: TRBJ1-4; V: TRBV30; CDR3: AGRVGEKLF
D: .; J: TRBJ2-6; V: TRBV4-2; CDR3: ASLPEAGANVLT
D: .; J: TRBJ2-2; V: TRBV5-4; CDR3: ASSLTLNTGELF
D: TRBD2; J: TRBJ2-7; V: TRBV9; CDR3: ASSVGTSGGSYEQY
D: TRBD2; J: TRBJ2-1; V: TRBV4-1; CDR3: ASRPTGGPYNEQF
D: TRBD2; J: TRBJ2-5; V: TRBV29-1; CDR3: SVRLAGVGETQY
D: .; J: TRBJ2-2; V: TRBV19; CDR3: ASSPRQTTGELF
D: TRBD1; J: TRBJ1-4; V: TRBV7-2; CDR3: ASSPGTGLREKLF
D: .; J: TRBJ2-2; V: TRBV7-9; CDR3: ASIGTTTLKNTGELF
D: .; J: TRBJ2-7; V: TRBV9; CDR3: ASSSSPRALSYEQY
D: .; J: TRBJ2-3; V: TRBV5-4; CDR3: ASSQYRGGADTQY
D: TRBD1; J: TRBJ1-2; V: TRBV29-1; CDR3: SVERFGQGDGYT
D: .; J: TRBJ2-1; V: TRBV5-5; CDR3: ASSFLYPRINEQF
D: .; J: TRBJ1-2; V: TRBV7-9; CDR3: ASSLGGVGGYT
D: .; J: TRBJ2-5; V: TRBV5-1; CDR3: ASSRGGRVRETQY
D: .; J: TRBJ2-3; V: TRBV6-5; CDR3: ASSYRRARTDTQY
D: TRBD1; J: TRBJ1-1; V: TRBV6-1; CDR3: ASTVRGTGTEAF
D: TRBD2; J: TRBJ2-3; V: TRBV12-5; CDR3: ASGSTGLPTDTQY
D: .; J: TRBJ2-5; V: TRBV15; CDR3: ATSRGGTPSVETQY
D: .; J: TRBJ1-1; V: TRBV7-9; CDR3: ASSFLGTEAF